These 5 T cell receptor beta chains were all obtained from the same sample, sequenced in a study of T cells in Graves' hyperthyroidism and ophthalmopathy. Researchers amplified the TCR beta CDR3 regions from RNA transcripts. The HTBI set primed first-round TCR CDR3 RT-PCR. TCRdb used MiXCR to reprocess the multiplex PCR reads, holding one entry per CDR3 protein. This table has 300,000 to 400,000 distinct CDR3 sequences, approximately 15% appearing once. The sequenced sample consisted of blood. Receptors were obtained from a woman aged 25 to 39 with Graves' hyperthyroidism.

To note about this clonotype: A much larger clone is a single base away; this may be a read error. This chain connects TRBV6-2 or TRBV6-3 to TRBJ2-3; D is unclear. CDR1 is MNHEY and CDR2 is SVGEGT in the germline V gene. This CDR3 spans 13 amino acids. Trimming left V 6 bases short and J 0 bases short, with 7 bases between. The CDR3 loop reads CASSQASTDTQYF. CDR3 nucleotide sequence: TGTGCCAGCAGCCAAGCTAGCACAGATACGCAGTATTTT.

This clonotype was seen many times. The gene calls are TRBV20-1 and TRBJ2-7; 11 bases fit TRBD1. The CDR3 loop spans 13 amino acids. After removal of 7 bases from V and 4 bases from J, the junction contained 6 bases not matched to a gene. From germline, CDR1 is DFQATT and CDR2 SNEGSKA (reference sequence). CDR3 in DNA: TGCAGTGTTAAGGGACAGGGGGTATACGAGCAGTACTTC. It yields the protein CSVKGQGVYEQYF.

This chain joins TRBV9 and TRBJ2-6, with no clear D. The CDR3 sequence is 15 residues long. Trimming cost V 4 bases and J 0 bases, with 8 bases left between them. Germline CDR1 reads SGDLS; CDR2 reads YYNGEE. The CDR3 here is CASSIGHSGANVLTF. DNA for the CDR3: TGTGCCAGCAGCATAGGTCACTCTGGGGCCAACGTCCTGACTTTC.

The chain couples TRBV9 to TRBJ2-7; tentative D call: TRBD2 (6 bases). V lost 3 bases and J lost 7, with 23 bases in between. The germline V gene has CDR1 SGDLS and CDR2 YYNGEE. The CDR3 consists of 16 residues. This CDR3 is CASSGFSLAGWGEQYF. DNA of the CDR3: TGTGCCAGCAGCGGATTCTCACTAGCCGGGTGGGGGGAGCAGTACTTC.

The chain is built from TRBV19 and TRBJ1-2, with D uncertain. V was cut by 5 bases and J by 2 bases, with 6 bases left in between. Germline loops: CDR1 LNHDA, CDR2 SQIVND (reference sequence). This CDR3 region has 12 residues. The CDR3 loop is CASSPLNYGYTF. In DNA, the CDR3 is TGTGCCAGTAGTCCTCTCAACTATGGCTACACCTTC. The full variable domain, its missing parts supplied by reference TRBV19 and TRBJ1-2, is DGGITQSPKYLFRKEGQNVTLSCEQNLNHDAMYWYRQDPGQGLRLIYYSQIVNDFQKGDIAEGYSVSREKKESFPLTVTSAQKNPTAFYLCASSPLNYGYTFGSGTRLTVV.